One and the same sample provided the 27 T cell receptor beta chains below, sequenced in a study of T-cell reconstitution after alpha-beta-depleted transplantation in children. As it was prepared, the TCRbeta library received unique molecular identifiers. MiXCR was run by TCRdb on the PCR reads, yielding one entry per CDR3 protein. The table shows approximately 640,000 distinct CDR3 sequences, with 16% occurring only once. The specimen was PBMCs from the stem cell graft donor, collected from the stem cell graft. These receptors all stem from a human donor who donated a stem cell graft to a child with acute myeloid leukemia.

The V gene is TRBV28, the J gene TRBJ2-5, with D possibly TRBD2 on 6 matching bases. This CDR3 has 14 residues. Germline V gene lookup returns CDR1 MDHEN and CDR2 SYDVKM. V lost 7 bases and J 1 base, leaving 13 bases between the germline ends. The CDR3 region has the DNA TGTGCCAGCAAGGAGGGGCAGTTCCAAGAGACCCAGTACTTC. The encoded protein is CASKEGQFQETQYF.

This clonotype was observed at least ten times. CDR3 nucleotides: TGTGCCAGCAGTTATGCAGGAAATGAGCAGTTCTTC. Protein: CASSYAGNEQFF. J is TRBJ2-1 and V is TRBV6-5; D not certain. The germline gives CDR1 MNHEY, CDR2 SVGAGI. V gave up 3 bases and J gave up 7 bases, with 7 bases separating them. The length of the CDR3 is 12 residues.

This clonotype was seen ten or more times. The chain is built from TRBV20-1 and TRBJ1-1; D not certain. V gave up 6 bases and J gave up 0 bases, with 17 bases separating them. The CDR3 covers 15 residues. Germline CDR1 is DFQATT and CDR2 is SNEGSKA (reference sequence). In DNA form, the CDR3 reads TGCAGTGCCCACCCCCTATTCTCAATGAACACTGAAGCTTTCTTT. As protein: CSAHPLFSMNTEAFF.

The gene calls are TRBV20-1 and TRBJ1-4, with 10 bases fitting TRBD1. The J segment lost 8 bases and the V segment lost 6 bases, leaving 9 bases of the junction unmatched. The V gene's germline CDR1 is DFQATT and CDR2 SNEGSKA (reference sequence). The CDR3 is made up of 14 amino acids. In DNA form, the CDR3 reads TGCAGTGCCCCCGACAGGGGGCTGGGGGAAAAACTGTTTTTT. Amino acids: CSAPDRGLGEKLFF.

This clonotype was seen more than once but under ten times. The chain carries TRBV10-3 and TRBJ2-7; possibly TRBD1 for D (5 bases). The germline V gene encodes CDR1 ENHRY and CDR2 SYGVKD. The CDR3 sequence is 16 residues long. V was clipped by 6 bases and J by 0 bases, with 18 bases between them. The CDR3 coding sequence is TGTGCCATCAGCCTAGAAGACAGTACGACCTCCTACGAGCAGTACTTC. Encoded protein: CAISLEDSTTSYEQYF.

This clonotype has just a few counts. The chain couples TRBV4-2 to TRBJ2-3, with 11 nucleotides matching TRBD2. Germline trimming cut 0 bases from V and 11 bases from J; bases unmatched to any gene: 7. The germline V gene encodes CDR1 LGHNA and CDR2 YNFKEQ. The length of the CDR3 is 15 residues. The CDR3 region is CASSQDPSGGFVQYF. The CDR3 DNA is TGTGCCAGCAGCCAAGATCCTAGCGGGGGGTTTGTGCAGTATTTT.

This clonotype was seen ten or more times. The rearrangement links TRBV10-3 to TRBJ2-7; 14 bases fit TRBD2. The CDR3 is 16 amino acids. Germline CDR1 reads ENHRY; CDR2 reads SYGVKD. Losses at the gene ends were 2 bases for V and 2 bases for J; bases not matched to a gene: 2. Here the CDR3 reads CAISEPTSGGAYEQYF. The CDR3 nucleotides are TGTGCCATCAGTGAGCCGACTAGCGGGGGGGCCTACGAGCAGTACTTC.

CDR3 nucleotides: TGTGCCAGCTCCCCATCGCGCTCCAATGAGCAGTTCTTC. It translates to CASSPSRSNEQFF. V gene TRBV18 combines with J gene TRBJ2-1; D gene unclear. In germline, CDR1 is KGHSH, CDR2 LQKENI. Trimming stripped 6 bases from V and 6 bases from J, with 12 bases between. The CDR3 totals 13 residues.

Many counts were recorded for this clonotype. CDR3 loop: CASSLSLAITDTQYF. CDR3 sequence (DNA): TGTGCCAGCAGCCTGAGTCTAGCGATCACAGATACGCAGTATTTT. The J gene is TRBJ2-3, the V gene TRBV9, with a weak D call TRBD2 (6 bases). The CDR3 totals 15 residues. Germline V gene sequence: CDR1 SGDLS, CDR2 YYNGEE. The germline V and J ends were trimmed by 4 bases and 2 bases, with 14 bases remaining between them.

At least ten counts were recorded for this clonotype. The CDR3 spells CSANRAHGYTF. CDR3 DNA: TGCAGTGCTAACAGGGCGCATGGCTACACCTTC. The chain employs TRBV20-1 and TRBJ1-2; tentative D call: TRBD1 (6 bases). The ends were cut back, 4 bases at V and 6 bases at J, with 9 bases in the middle. CDR1 is DFQATT and CDR2 is SNEGSKA in the germline V gene (reference sequence). The CDR3 length is 11 residues.

The V gene is TRBV7-9, the J gene TRBJ2-7; D is perhaps TRBD2 (5 bases). This CDR3 contains 14 residues. The V gene lost 0 bases and the J gene lost 4 bases, with 10 bases spanning the gap. CDR1 SEHNR and CDR2 FQNEAQ come from the germline V gene (reference sequence). CDR3 amino acids: CASSLALREYEQYF. CDR3 DNA: TGTGCCAGCAGCTTAGCACTCCGGGAATACGAGCAGTACTTC.

This clonotype was picked up many times. The chain employs TRBV20-1 and TRBJ2-1, with D uncertain. V was cut by 3 bases and J by 2 bases, with 11 bases left in between. CDR3 length: 14 residues. CDR1 is DFQATT, CDR2 SNEGSKA, per germline (reference sequence). The CDR3 sequence: CSASRPGTYNEQFF. Here the CDR3 DNA reads TGCAGTGCTAGTCGGCCCGGAACCTACAATGAGCAGTTCTTC.

This clonotype was observed many times. The chain has TRBV10-3 and TRBJ2-1; TRBD2 matches 14 bases. There are 14 residues in the CDR3. CDR1 is ENHRY, CDR2 SYGVKD, per germline. Trimming at V came to 7 bases and at J to 7 bases, leaving 3 bases not matched to a gene. The CDR3 DNA sequence: TGTGCCATCATGGGGACTAGCGGGGGAAATGAGCAGTTCTTC. Translation gives CAIMGTSGGNEQFF.

This chain connects TRBV29-1 to TRBJ1-5, with D maybe TRBD1 (6 bases). Germline V gives CDR1 SQVTM, CDR2 ANQGSEA. Trimming stripped 6 bases from V and 0 bases from J, with 12 bases between. The CDR3 spans 14 residues. For the CDR3, the DNA is TGCAGCGTATCCCAGGGGTTTAGCAATCAGCCCCAGCATTTT. Translation: CSVSQGFSNQPQHF.

In this sample, this clonotype turned up a few times. This chain connects TRBV20-1 to TRBJ1-6; tentative D call: TRBD1 (6 bases). Trimming took 7 bases from V and 6 from J, leaving 19 bases between them. The CDR3 extends over 15 amino acids. CDR1 and CDR2 (germline): DFQATT, SNEGSKA (reference sequence). Here the CDR3 reads CSVPPTGWGNSPLHF. CDR3 nucleotide sequence: TGCAGTGTGCCGCCGACAGGATGGGGTAATTCACCCCTCCACTTT.

This clonotype was seen a handful of times. The V call is TRBV21-1, the J call TRBJ2-5; TRBD2, as called in the table, went unchecked against the DNA. TRBV21-1 is labeled a pseudogene. The CDR3 loop spans 16 amino acids. CDR3 residues: CAARRPSGAAQETQYF. In nucleotides, the CDR3 is TGTGCCGCCAGGAGACCCAGCGGGGCCGCCCAAGAGACCCAGTACTTC.

This chain joins TRBV6-5 and TRBJ2-3; no clear D gene. There are 15 residues in the CDR3. Deletions cut 2 bases from V and 2 bases from J, with 11 bases between. From germline, CDR1 is MNHEY and CDR2 SVGAGI. The CDR3 here is CASSYGPGPTDTQYF. The CDR3 DNA follows: TGTGCCAGCAGTTACGGGCCCGGGCCCACAGATACGCAGTATTTT.

The V and J genes are TRBV6-4 and TRBJ2-1; 7 bases match TRBD2. This CDR3 comprises 16 residues. Germline loops: CDR1 MRHNA, CDR2 SNTAGT. The junction had 5 bases not matched to a gene; V was cut back by 0 bases and J by 3 bases. Written as DNA, the CDR3 is TGTGCCAGCAGTGACTCAGGCGCGGGGGACTACAATGAGCAGTTCTTC. This encodes CASSDSGAGDYNEQFF.

This clonotype was observed at least ten times. This chain links TRBV7-2 with TRBJ2-7; D ambiguous. Trimming pared 6 bases from V and 0 bases from J, leaving 12 bases between. This CDR3 contains 14 residues. The germline V gene has CDR1 SGHTA and CDR2 FQGNSA. The CDR3 DNA sequence: TGTGCCAGCAGTCAGAACACTAACTCCTACGAGCAGTACTTC. Protein: CASSQNTNSYEQYF.

The rearrangement uses TRBV20-1 and TRBJ2-6; 8 bases fit TRBD1. V lost 0 bases, J lost 4 bases, and 2 bases stayed unmatched. Germline values: CDR1 DFQATT, CDR2 SNEGSKA (reference sequence). The CDR3 sequence is 15 residues long. The CDR3 region has the DNA TGCAGTGCTAGAGACAGGGGGCGAGGGGCCAACGTCCTGACTTTC. This codes for CSARDRGRGANVLTF.

This rearrangement joins TRBV4-1 to TRBJ1-5; D possibly corresponds to TRBD1 (5 bases). Germline CDR1 is MGHRA and CDR2 is YSYEKL. The V end lost 4 bases, the J end lost 0 bases, and 10 bases lay between the germline ends. This CDR3 is 15 amino acids long. CDR3 protein: CASSLRVSSNQPQHF. The CDR3 DNA reads as TGCGCCAGCAGCCTCAGGGTGTCTAGCAATCAGCCCCAGCATTTT.

There are a few counts of this clonotype. In nucleotides, the CDR3 is TGTGCCAGCAGCTCAAGACAGGGTCAGTTCTTC. Protein product: CASSSRQGQFF. The chain carries TRBV11-2 and TRBJ2-1, with TRBD1 identical over 7 bases. The V segment lost 4 bases and the J segment 13 bases; nucleotides outside the gene matches: 4. CDR1 SGHAT and CDR2 FQNNGV come from the germline V gene. This CDR3 is 11 amino acids long.

The J gene is TRBJ2-2, the V gene TRBV11-2, with TRBD1 matching over 9 bases. J lost 5 bases, V lost 5 bases, and 18 bases had no gene match. Germline V gene sequence: CDR1 SGHAT, CDR2 FQNNGV. The CDR3 runs to 19 residues. Here the CDR3 DNA reads TGTGCCAGCAGCCCTTGGGGAGGTCCGGGACAGGGAAAAACCGGGGAGCTGTTTTTT. The encoded protein is CASSPWGGPGQGKTGELFF.

The chain's CDR3 is CASSLPGAFNEQFF. The CDR3 DNA is TGCGCCAGCAGCTTGCCAGGCGCATTCAATGAGCAGTTCTTC. The chain joins TRBV5-1 to TRBJ2-1; D is unresolved. Between the trimmed V and J ends, which lost 1 base and 6 bases, there was a span of 11 bases. This CDR3 spans 14 amino acids. Germline CDR1 and CDR2: SGHRS and YFSETQ.

This chain uses TRBV5-1 with TRBJ2-1, with TRBD2 identical over 9 bases. The CDR3 is made up of 14 amino acids. The ends lost 4 bases at V and 6 bases at J; junction bases unmatched: 5. Germline-derived CDR1 and CDR2 are SGHRS and YFSETQ. Here the CDR3 DNA reads TGCGCCAGCAGCGGTAGCGGGGGACCCAATGAGCAGTTCTTC. Translating it yields CASSGSGGPNEQFF. Supplemented by reference TRBV5-1 and TRBJ2-1, the full variable domain reads KAGVTQTPRYLIKTRGQQVTLSCSPISGHRSVSWYQQTPGQGLQFLFEYFSETQRNKGNFPGRFSGRQFSNSRSEMNVSTLELGDSALYLCASSGSGGPNEQFFGPGTRLTVL.

This clonotype was seen repeatedly, ten times or more. The chain recombines TRBV6-1 with TRBJ1-1; 9 bases align to TRBD1. This CDR3 has 13 residues. The germline V gene encodes CDR1 MNHNS and CDR2 SASEGT. Germline trimming cut 3 bases from V and 6 bases from J; bases unmatched to any gene: 2. This chain's CDR3 is CASSEGQGPEAFF. In DNA, the CDR3 is TGTGCCAGCAGTGAGGGACAGGGCCCTGAAGCTTTCTTT.

This clonotype was counted many times. The V and J genes are TRBV7-2 and TRBJ1-5; possible D gene TRBD1, 5 bases. V lost 1 base and J 11 bases, leaving 12 bases between the germline ends. Germline values: CDR1 SGHTA, CDR2 FQGNSA. This CDR3 has 13 residues. In nucleotides, the CDR3 is TGTGCCAGCAGCTTAGAGGGGTGGAGGGCCCAGCATTTT. Its protein product is CASSLEGWRAQHF.